These 29 T cell receptor beta chains share one sample of origin, sequenced in a study of CD8 T cells in Susac syndrome. Random-hexamer reverse transcription was applied to about 0.5 to 1 ug RNA. TCRdb re-derived calls from the immunoSEQ multiplex PCR reads in MiXCR, one entry per CDR3 protein. The sample shows 50,000 to 65,000 distinct CDR3 sequences, about 92% of them seen only once. Source material: CD8+ T cells from PBMCs. These receptors were collected from a human donor in good health.

This rearrangement joins TRBV9 to TRBJ1-5, with TRBD1 as a possible D gene (5 bases). V was clipped by 2 bases and J by 1 base, with 7 bases between them. The CDR3 consists of 14 residues. The germline gives CDR1 SGDLS, CDR2 YYNGEE. CDR3 loop: CASSVGDSNQPQHF. The CDR3 coding sequence is TGTGCCAGCAGCGTTGGGGACAGCAATCAGCCCCAGCATTTT.

The chain combines TRBV7-3 with TRBJ2-1; the D gene is possibly TRBD1 (5 bases). V dropped 5 bases and J dropped 2 bases, with 13 bases sitting between them. Per the germline V gene, CDR1 is SGHTA and CDR2 is FQGTGA. The CDR3 is 15 residues long. The CDR3 reads CASSPRVGTYNEQFF. DNA of the CDR3: TGTGCCAGCAGCCCCAGGGTAGGAACCTACAATGAGCAGTTCTTC.

A single count supports this clonotype. The V call is TRBV19, the J call TRBJ2-7, with D unclear. Trimming cost V 3 bases and J 0 bases, with 9 bases left between them. The CDR3 sequence is 14 residues long. Germline-derived CDR1 and CDR2 are LNHDA and SQIVND (reference sequence). CDR3 in DNA: TGTGCCAGTAGTATTTCGGCTAGCTCCTACGAGCAGTACTTC. It is translated as CASSISASSYEQYF.

V gene TRBV4-3 combines with J gene TRBJ2-1; 11 bases line up with TRBD2. V lost 1 base, J lost 8 bases, and 10 bases stayed unmatched. CDR3 length: 17 amino acids. Germline V gene sequence: CDR1 LGHNA, CDR2 YSLEER. The CDR3 coding sequence is TGCGCCAGCAGCCAAGTCCCTAGCGGGGGGCCGCAGCATGAGCAGTTCTTC. Translating gives CASSQVPSGGPQHEQFF.

V gene TRBV7-9 combines with J gene TRBJ2-1; TRBD2 matches at 8 bases. J gave up 12 bases and V 4 bases, and 26 bases lay outside the gene matches. The germline gives CDR1 SEHNR, CDR2 FQNEAQ (reference sequence). CDR3 length: 19 amino acids. CDR3 bases: TGTGCCAGCAGCTCAAACCGGGGGGGGACCTCAACTAGCACAATGAGGCAGTTCTTC. This encodes CASSSNRGGTSTSTMRQFF. Full variable domain (outside the CDR3, taken from reference TRBV7-9 and TRBJ2-1): DTGVSQNPRHKITKRGQNVTFRCDPISEHNRLYWYRQTLGQGPEFLTYFQNEAQLEKSRLLSDRFSAERPKGSFSTLEIQRTEQGDSAMYLCASSSNRGGTSTSTMRQFFGPGTRLTVL.

The chain joins TRBV5-1 to TRBJ2-3; 7 bases map to TRBD1. CDR1 and CDR2 from the germline V gene are SGHRS and YFSETQ. This CDR3 has 15 amino acids. Trimming removed 4 bases from V and 1 base from J; junction bases left unmatched: 6. CDR3 loop: CASSEGQSGTDTQYF. The CDR3, as DNA: TGCGCCAGCAGCGAGGGACAGTCGGGCACAGATACGCAGTATTTT.

The V and J genes are TRBV27 and TRBJ2-1; a possible D gene is TRBD2 (5 bases). The CDR3 is 14 residues long. CDR1 is MNHEY, CDR2 SMNVEV, per germline (reference sequence). V was clipped by 4 bases and J by 3 bases, with 10 bases between them. CDR3 residues: CASSSDDYYNEQFF. Written as DNA, the CDR3 is TGTGCCAGCAGTTCCGACGACTACTACAATGAGCAGTTCTTC.

The V and J genes are TRBV12-3 or TRBV12-4 and TRBJ2-7; 10 nucleotides match TRBD1. The J segment lost 1 base and the V segment lost 2 bases, leaving 11 bases of the junction unmatched. The CDR3 length is 18 residues. CDR3 sequence (DNA): TGTGCCAGCAGTTTACCCCGGGGCCGGGACAGGGGATCCTACGAGCAGTACTTC. It yields the protein CASSLPRGRDRGSYEQYF.

DNA of the CDR3: TGTGCCAGCAGCTTAGAGGAGGCAGGGGCACATGGCTACACCTTC. Its protein is CASSLEEAGAHGYTF. The rearrangement links TRBV7-2 to TRBJ1-2, with a weak D call TRBD1 (6 bases). Trimming shortened V by 1 base and J by 6 bases, and 15 bases separated the two germline ends. The CDR3 is 15 residues long. Germline lookup yields CDR1 SGHTA and CDR2 FQGNSA.

J is TRBJ1-1 and V is TRBV7-9; D not resolved. V shed 5 bases and J shed 3 bases, with 13 bases lying between them. CDR1 and CDR2 from the germline V gene are SEHNR and FQNEAQ (reference sequence). The CDR3 contains 14 residues. CDR3 region: CASSPPRGYTEAFF. The CDR3 DNA sequence: TGTGCCAGCAGCCCGCCGCGGGGTTACACTGAAGCTTTCTTT. The full variable domain, completed using reference TRBV7-9 and TRBJ1-1, is DTGVSQNPRHKITKRGQNVTFRCDPISEHNRLYWYRQTLGQGPEFLTYFQNEAQLEKSRLLSDRFSAERPKGSFSTLEIQRTEQGDSAMYLCASSPPRGYTEAFFGQGTRLTVV.

This chain connects TRBV28 to TRBJ2-7; 9 bases agree with TRBD2. Trimming took 2 bases from V and 0 from J; bases not matched to a gene: 8. The germline CDR1 and CDR2 sequences are MDHEN and SYDVKM. This CDR3 is 17 amino acids long. The CDR3 region is CASSLPGLAFFSYEQYF. In DNA form, the CDR3 reads TGTGCCAGCAGTTTACCGGGACTAGCCTTTTTCTCCTACGAGCAGTACTTC.

This clonotype appeared a single time. The chain couples TRBV20-1 to TRBJ1-2; tentatively, D is TRBD1 (6 bases). CDR3 length: 12 amino acids. Germline loops: CDR1 DFQATT, CDR2 SNEGSKA (reference sequence). V was shortened by 5 bases and J by 8 bases, with 15 bases between the two germline ends. CDR3 amino acids: CSAPDRLGGYTF. In nucleotides, the CDR3 is TGCAGTGCTCCCGACAGGTTGGGGGGCTACACCTTC.

This CDR3 is CASSPGGEPVSEEQYF. The CDR3 bases are TGTGCCAGCAGCCCCGGCGGAGAGCCCGTGTCTGAGGAGCAGTACTTC. The J gene is TRBJ2-7, the V gene TRBV7-2; D gene unclear. The CDR3 extends over 16 amino acids. Germline lookup yields CDR1 SGHTA and CDR2 FQGNSA. Trimming left V 5 bases short and J 7 bases short, with 24 bases between.

The chain couples TRBV7-2 to TRBJ2-1; 8 bases fit TRBD2. The junction had 9 bases not matched to a gene; V was cut back by 3 bases and J by 8 bases. The germline gives CDR1 SGHTA, CDR2 FQGNSA. This CDR3 comprises 15 residues. DNA of the CDR3: TGTGCCAGCAGCTTGCCGGGGGGGGCGGGTGATGAGCAGTTCTTC. This sequence encodes CASSLPGGAGDEQFF.

The CDR3 sequence is CASSQDGQGLHEQYF. The DNA for the CDR3 is TGCGCCAGCAGCCAAGATGGACAGGGGTTGCACGAGCAGTACTTC. The chain employs TRBV4-3 and TRBJ2-7, with 9 bases identical to TRBD1. This CDR3 spans 15 amino acids. Germline values: CDR1 LGHNA, CDR2 YSLEER. With 0 bases clipped from V and 5 bases from J, the junction kept 5 bases outside the gene matches.

The V gene is TRBV5-1, the J gene TRBJ1-2, with 7 bases identical to TRBD1. CDR1 SGHRS and CDR2 YFSETQ come from the germline V gene. V was clipped by 4 bases and J by 0 bases; unmatched bases: 9. This CDR3 is built from 16 residues. CDR3 coding DNA: TGCGCCAGCAGCCATCCGGGACAGAGTCCTAACTATGGCTACACCTTC. Amino acids: CASSHPGQSPNYGYTF.

The CDR3 region has the DNA TGTGCCACCGACGGCGGGCAGGAGGGGAATGAGCAGTTCTTC. Amino acid sequence: CATDGGQEGNEQFF. This chain joins TRBV10-3 and TRBJ2-1; D is perhaps TRBD2 (6 bases). Germline loops: CDR1 ENHRY, CDR2 SYGVKD. V was trimmed by 10 bases and J by 7 bases, leaving 20 bases between them. The CDR3 sequence is 14 residues long.

The chain combines TRBV12-3 or TRBV12-4 with TRBJ2-7; weak D call: TRBD2 (5 bases). The CDR3 loop spans 14 amino acids. Trimming pared 3 bases from V and 3 bases from J, leaving 12 bases between. CDR3 nucleotides: TGTGCCAGCAGTTTGAATTACGGGGTCTACGAGCAGTACTTC. It codes for CASSLNYGVYEQYF.

The V gene is TRBV7-9, the J gene TRBJ1-5, with TRBD1 matching 9 bases. The trim removed 0 bases at V and 5 bases at J, leaving 2 bases unmatched. CDR3 length: 15 residues. Per the germline V gene, CDR1 is SEHNR and CDR2 is FQNEAQ (reference sequence). CDR3 nucleotides: TGTGCCAGCAGCTTAGCGGACAGGGGAGATCAGCCCCAGCATTTT. This gives the protein CASSLADRGDQPQHF.

The chain uses TRBV6-6 and TRBJ2-7; D unresolved. This CDR3 is 14 amino acids long. V dropped 6 bases and J dropped 1 base, with 13 bases sitting between them. In germline, CDR1 is MNHNY, CDR2 SVGAGI (reference sequence). CDR3 in DNA: TGTGCCAGCAGACCGGAGTGGGAATCCTACGAGCAGTACTTC. This translates into CASRPEWESYEQYF.

This clonotype was picked up one time. This chain uses TRBV12-3 or TRBV12-4 with TRBJ1-2; 8 nucleotides agree with TRBD1. V lost 6 bases, J lost 11 bases, and 11 bases stayed unmatched. This CDR3 region has 13 residues. CDR3: CASRYSGGLKYTF. The CDR3 DNA is TGTGCCAGCAGATATTCAGGGGGCTTAAAGTACACCTTC.

A single count supports this clonotype. The chain combines TRBV28 with TRBJ1-2, with TRBD1 matching over 9 bases. This CDR3 has 14 residues. Germline V gene sequence: CDR1 MDHEN, CDR2 SYDVKM. The junction had 7 bases not matched to a gene; V was cut back by 3 bases and J by 8 bases. CDR3: CASSLSGTGWGYTF. The CDR3 coding sequence is TGTGCCAGCAGTTTGTCCGGGACAGGGTGGGGCTACACCTTC.

The J gene is TRBJ2-1, the V gene TRBV12-5; no reliable D call. V lost 4 bases and J 5 bases, leaving 9 bases between the germline ends. CDR3 length: 13 residues. Germline CDR1 and CDR2: LGHNT and FRNRAP. CDR3 bases: TGTGCTAGTGGTTCATCGATTGACAATGAGCAGTTCTTC. As protein: CASGSSIDNEQFF.

The chain uses TRBV6-2 or TRBV6-3 and TRBJ2-1, with D perhaps TRBD2 (6 bases). CDR1 and CDR2 from the germline V gene are MNHEY and SVGEGT. V was trimmed by 2 bases and J by 4 bases, leaving 9 bases between them. There are 14 residues in the CDR3. CDR3 sequence reads: CASSYTAGYNEQFF. The DNA of the CDR3 is TGTGCCAGCAGTTACACCGCGGGGTACAATGAGCAGTTCTTC.

The chain has TRBV3-1 and TRBJ1-1; D perhaps matches TRBD1 (5 bases). The CDR3 consists of 15 residues. V lost 2 bases and J lost 1, with 11 bases in between. Germline assignment: CDR1 LGHDT and CDR2 YNNKEL (reference sequence). The CDR3 coding sequence is TGTGCCAGCAGCCAACTTCAGGGAGAGAACACTGAAGCTTTCTTT. Translation gives CASSQLQGENTEAFF. The entire variable domain, with the rest obtained from reference TRBV3-1 and TRBJ1-1, is as follows: DTAVSQTPKYLVTQMGNDKSIKCEQNLGHDTMYWYKQDSKKFLKIMFSYNNKELIINETVPNRFSPKSPDKAHLNLHINSLELGDSAVYFCASSQLQGENTEAFFGQGTRLTVV.

This chain connects TRBV27 to TRBJ2-3; D is uncertain. V dropped 3 bases and J dropped 3 bases, with 7 bases sitting between them. From germline, CDR1 is MNHEY and CDR2 SMNVEV (reference sequence). This CDR3 has 13 amino acids. CDR3 sequence reads: CASSFVVTDTQYF. DNA for the CDR3: TGTGCCAGCAGTTTCGTCGTGACAGATACGCAGTATTTT.

The chain employs TRBV6-6 and TRBJ2-1; 7 nucleotides match TRBD2. Trimming cost V 5 bases and J 0 bases; bases outside gene matches: 7. Germline CDR1 is MNHNY and CDR2 is SVGAGI (reference sequence). The CDR3 covers 16 residues. The CDR3: CASSSERGPSYNEQFF. DNA for the CDR3: TGTGCCAGCAGTAGCGAGCGGGGACCCTCCTACAATGAGCAGTTCTTC.

The rearrangement uses TRBV6-6 and TRBJ1-1; the D is unclear. Germline CDR1 reads MNHNY; CDR2 reads SVGAGI (reference sequence). V dropped 0 bases and J dropped 8 bases, with 7 bases sitting between them. There are 12 residues in the CDR3. CDR3 amino acids: CASSYSIAEAFF. In DNA form, the CDR3 reads TGTGCCAGCAGTTACTCGATCGCGGAAGCTTTCTTT.

About this clonotype: At one boundary the junction diverges from the germline segment, which might be a read error. This chain uses TRBV3-1 with TRBJ1-5; unclear D gene. The CDR3 runs to 18 residues. The germline V gene encodes CDR1 LGHDT and CDR2 YNNKEL (reference sequence). The CDR3 DNA follows: TGTGCCAGCGGCCAAGAGTATGGCAGCGCCTATAGCAATCAGCCCCAGCATTTT. It translates to CASGQEYGSAYSNQPQHF.